The rows below give T cell receptor beta chains drawn from one sample of a study of cytomegalovirus exposure and HLA in healthy donors. Clones were read by immunoSEQ multiplex PCR, and TCRdb kept only the in-frame ones, dropping some. The sample holds roughly 56,000 clones, about 89% seen once. Sequenced input: PBMCs. These receptors all stem from a man aged 18 to 29 in good health and CMV-seronegative. CDR3s include the opening cysteine and the closing phenylalanine or tryptophan. The D gene is left open where the match is weak. Some rows have no size entry. The others give once, few or many, or a class for an expanded clone.

v_call,j_call,d_call,clone_size,cdr3_nt,cdr3_aa
TRBV5-4,TRBJ2-1,.,.,TGTGCCAGCAGCTCCCCGAGTGGGGTAGCGGCCTACAATGAGCAGTTCTTC,CASSSPSGVAAYNEQFF
TRBV10-1,TRBJ2-2,.,.,TGCGCCAGCAGTGAGTCGGAGTTAGGAGGGGAGCTGTTTTTT,CASSESELGGELFF
TRBV7-9,TRBJ2-1,.,.,TGTGCCAGCAGTCCCGCCCCGGATGAGCAGTTCTTC,CASSPAPDEQFF
TRBV7-2,TRBJ2-7,.,.,TGTGCCAGCAGCTCGAGGCGGTTCTCCTACGAGCAGTACTTC,CASSSRRFSYEQYF
TRBV9,TRBJ2-6,.,.,TGTGCCAGCAGCAGTACAGGGACTGGGGCCAACGTCCTGACTTTC,CASSSTGTGANVLTF
TRBV7-6,TRBJ2-5,.,.,TGTGCCAGCAGCTTAGCTCAATGGAGGGAAGAGACCCAGTACTTC,CASSLAQWREETQYF
TRBV27,TRBJ1-4,TRBD1,once,TGTGCCAGCAGTACAGGGGGATATGAAAAACTGTTTTTT,CASSTGGYEKLFF
TRBV5-1,TRBJ2-7,.,.,TGCGCCAGCAGCTTGTCTTCAGGGGCCTACGAGCAGTACTTC,CASSLSSGAYEQYF
TRBV6-5,TRBJ1-6,.,medium-sized,TGTGCCAGCAGTTTAGGGCCTCGGGGTAATTCACCCCTCCACTTT,CASSLGPRGNSPLHF
TRBV10-2,TRBJ2-2,TRBD2,.,TGCGCCAGCAGTTGGACTAGCGGGGGGGCCTCCGGGGAGCTGTTTTTT,CASSWTSGGASGELFF
TRBV6-6,TRBJ2-5,TRBD1,.,TGTGCCAGCAGTGCCGGGACAGGGGAGACCCAGTACTTC,CASSAGTGETQYF
TRBV7-9,TRBJ1-6,.,once,TGTGCCAGCAGCTTAGGGGAGTATTCACCCCTCCACTTT,CASSLGEYSPLHF
TRBV7-7,TRBJ1-4,.,once,TGTGCTAGCAGCGCCCGCGGGGGGGAAAAACTGTTTTTT,CASSARGGEKLFF
TRBV5-1,TRBJ2-2,TRBD2,.,TGCGCCAGCAGCCCGACTAGCGGGAACACCGGGGAGCTGTTTTTT,CASSPTSGNTGELFF
TRBV30,TRBJ1-2,TRBD1,.,TGTGCCTGGACTACAGGGGGCTATGGCTACACCTTC,CAWTTGGYGYTF
TRBV6-5,TRBJ1-1,.,.,TGTGCCAGCAGTCGGGACACTGAAGCTTTCTTT,CASSRDTEAFF
TRBV30,TRBJ2-2,.,.,TGTGCCTGGAATCAGGGCCCCGCGAACACCGGGGAGCTGTTTTTT,CAWNQGPANTGELFF
TRBV4-1,TRBJ1-5,.,.,TGCGCCAGCAGCCAAGATCCCCGACAGCTCAATCAGCCCCAGCATTTT,CASSQDPRQLNQPQHF
TRBV6-1,TRBJ1-1,.,.,TGTGCCAGCCTCCAACACCTTGAAGCTTTCTTT,CASLQHLEAFF
TRBV28,TRBJ1-1,TRBD1,.,TGTGCCAGCAGCCCAGGGGGGCGCACTGAAGCTTTCTTT,CASSPGGRTEAFF
TRBV4-1,TRBJ2-1,.,.,TGCGCCAGCAGCCAAGGAAGAGGGCTTTCGGGGAACAATGAGCAGTTCTTC,CASSQGRGLSGNNEQFF
TRBV5-1,TRBJ2-5,TRBD2,.,TGCGCCAGCAGCCTAGAGACTAGCGCGGAGACCCAGTACTTC,CASSLETSAETQYF
TRBV5-1,TRBJ1-1,.,.,TGCGCCAGCAGCTTCGAGATCTCATCTGAAGCTTTCTTT,CASSFEISSEAFF
TRBV6-1,TRBJ2-7,.,.,TGTGCCAGCAGTGATGTTCGGGGAATCCACGAGCAGTACTTC,CASSDVRGIHEQYF
TRBV6-1,TRBJ1-6,.,.,TGTGCCAGCAGTGAAATTGGCAGGGATAATTCACCCCTCCACTTT,CASSEIGRDNSPLHF
TRBV6-5,TRBJ1-1,.,once,TGTGCCAGCAGTTACTCGCGGGGAAGCACTGAAGCTTTCTTT,CASSYSRGSTEAFF
TRBV14,TRBJ2-5,.,.,TGTGCCAGCAGCCAAGCGGGGACCCAGTACTTC,CASSQAGTQYF
TRBV9,TRBJ2-7,.,.,TGTGCCAGCAGCGCGGGAGAGGGCCGACTCTACGAGCAGTACTTC,CASSAGEGRLYEQYF
TRBV5-1,TRBJ1-4,TRBD1,.,TGCGCCAGCAGCACTGGACAGGGTAGAGAAAAACTGTTTTTT,CASSTGQGREKLFF
TRBV27,TRBJ2-5,TRBD1,.,TGTGCCAGCTGCCGACAGGGTGCGGAGACCCAGTACTTC,CASCRQGAETQYF
TRBV2,TRBJ2-7,.,.,TGTGCCAGCAGTGAGGAGTCGCGCGACGAGCAGTACTTC,CASSEESRDEQYF
TRBV13,TRBJ2-3,.,.,TGTGCCAGCAGGCAGGGAGGGGGGAAGGGGGCGCAGTATTTT,CASRQGGGKGAQYF
TRBV27,TRBJ1-2,TRBD1,.,TGTGCCAGCAGGGGGACAGTGGATAACTATGGCTACACCTTC,CASRGTVDNYGYTF
TRBV29-1,TRBJ2-6,.,.,TGCAGCGTTGATGAGGGATGGGGAAGATCTGGGGCCAACGTCCTGACTTTC,CSVDEGWGRSGANVLTF
TRBV5-1,TRBJ1-6,TRBD1,.,TGCGCCAGTTACCCGGGACAGGGGTTTAATTCACCCCTCCACTTT,CASYPGQGFNSPLHF
TRBV13,TRBJ2-5,.,.,TGTGCCAGCAGCTTAGTGAGGGAGACCCAGTACTTC,CASSLVRETQYF
TRBV6-1,TRBJ2-7,.,.,TGTGCCAGCAGTGAAATCCGGGGCTACGAGCAGTACTTC,CASSEIRGYEQYF
TRBV4-1,TRBJ1-5,.,.,TGCGCCAGCAGCCGCCGGGATGGCAATCAGCCCCAGCATTTT,CASSRRDGNQPQHF
TRBV18,TRBJ2-5,.,few,TGTGCCAGCTCACCGTCCAGGGTTGAGACCCAGTACTTC,CASSPSRVETQYF
TRBV5-1,TRBJ1-1,TRBD1,once,TGCGCCAGCCTCGGACAGGGAGACACTGAAGCTTTCTTT,CASLGQGDTEAFF